A selection of T cell receptor beta chains follows, all from one sample in a study of T-cell memory formation after mild COVID-19. TCRdb processed the 5' RACE reads anew with MiXCR; each CDR3 protein has one entry. The sample shows about 350,000 distinct CDR3 sequences, approximately 15% of them seen only once. Sequencing input: PBMCs or a T cell subset sorted from them (not recorded which). The receptors stem from a man younger than 30 who had mild COVID-19 (a few samples of this study predate the infection). Cell type and time point are not known. CDR3s include the opening cysteine and the closing phenylalanine or tryptophan. D genes are given only for firm matches. The size entry is marked missing in some rows and otherwise reads once, few, many or a size class.

abundance | d_gene | j_gene | v_gene | CDR3nt | CDR3aa
few | TRBD1 | TRBJ1-6 | TRBV7-2 | TGTGCCAGCAGATTAGAGGGGGCAGGTTCACCCCTCCACTTT | CASRLEGAGSPLHF
few | . | TRBJ1-1 | TRBV28 | TGTGCCAGCAGACGCAGGGGCAACACTGAAGCTTTCTTT | CASRRRGNTEAFF
many | . | TRBJ2-5 | TRBV7-3 | TGTGCCAGCAGTCCACTCGGGACGACGGGTGAGACCCAGTACTTC | CASSPLGTTGETQYF
. | . | TRBJ2-7 | TRBV4-3 | TGCGCCAGCAGCCAAGGCATTAGGGGACGCGAGCAGTACTTC | CASSQGIRGREQYF
few | . | TRBJ1-2 | TRBV7-9 | TGTGCCAGCAGCTTCCCGGGCTACACCTTC | CASSFPGYTF
. | . | TRBJ1-1 | TRBV6-5 | TGTGCCAGCAGCCAACCCCGCGGGTTAGGAATGGGGACTGAAGCTTTCTTT | CASSQPRGLGMGTEAFF
. | . | TRBJ2-2 | TRBV12-3/TRBV12-4 | TGTGCCAGCACCGACCAGCCGGGGAAAACCGGGGAGCTGTTTTTT | CASTDQPGKTGELFF
few | TRBD1 | TRBJ2-1 | TRBV4-1 | TGCGCCAGCAGCCACCGGGACAGGGGGAATGAGCAGTTCTTC | CASSHRDRGNEQFF
few | TRBD1 | TRBJ2-7 | TRBV5-1 | TGCGCCAGCAGCGAACGGACAGGGACCCCCTACGAGCAGTACTTC | CASSERTGTPYEQYF
many | TRBD1 | TRBJ2-1 | TRBV2 | TGTGCCAGCAGTGCCGGGACAGGGGTCTACAATGAGCAGTTCTTC | CASSAGTGVYNEQFF
few | . | TRBJ2-7 | TRBV30 | TGTGCCTGGTCCCCCGCCGGAGGTTACGAGCAGTACTTC | CAWSPAGGYEQYF
many | . | TRBJ2-3 | TRBV12-3/TRBV12-4 | TGTGCCAGCAGACACACAGATACGCAGTATTTT | CASRHTDTQYF
many | . | TRBJ2-1 | TRBV28 | TGTGCCAGCAGTTTCTCGCTGGCCCTTTACAATGAGCAGTTCTTC | CASSFSLALYNEQFF
. | TRBD1 | TRBJ1-4 | TRBV7-9 | TGTGCCAGCAGCACCGGGACAGGGGGTGAAAAACTGTTTTTT | CASSTGTGGEKLFF
few | . | TRBJ2-5 | TRBV20-1 | TGCAGTGCTAGGTCCCTCCGGGAGACCCAGTACTTC | CSARSLRETQYF
few | . | TRBJ2-4 | TRBV11-2 | TGTGCCAGCAGCTTAGATCTGTACCAGCGGCGCATTCAGTACTTC | CASSLDLYQRRIQYF
. | . | TRBJ2-3 | TRBV7-3 | TGTGCCAGCAGCTTAAGGGCAGGGGGGCCCGCAGATACGCAGTATTTT | CASSLRAGGPADTQYF
few | . | TRBJ2-1 | TRBV20-1 | TGCAGTGCTAGAGATCGAACCCGGGGGGCAAGTGAGCAGTTCTTC | CSARDRTRGASEQFF
. | . | TRBJ1-4 | TRBV6-6 | TGTGCCAGCAGTTACAGGGGAGATTGCGAAAAACTGTTTTTT | CASSYRGDCEKLFF
. | . | TRBJ2-1 | TRBV2 | TGTGCCAGCAGTGAACAGGGAAGGGACAATGAGCAGTTCTTC | CASSEQGRDNEQFF
. | . | TRBJ2-1 | TRBV9 | TGTGCCAGCAGCCCACGGGTTATGAGGAATGAGCAGTTCTTC | CASSPRVMRNEQFF
many | TRBD1 | TRBJ1-5 | TRBV15 | TGTGCCACCAGCGCCAGAAGGGACAGCAACAATCAGCCCCAGCATTTT | CATSARRDSNNQPQHF
. | . | TRBJ2-7 | TRBV4-3 | TGCGCCAGCAGCCAAGATCTGAGATACGAGCAGTACTTC | CASSQDLRYEQYF
. | TRBD2 | TRBJ2-2 | TRBV7-6 | TGTGCCAGCACCCCGCGGGGGGGCACCGGGGAGCTGTTTTTT | CASTPRGGTGELFF
few | . | TRBJ1-1 | TRBV19 | TGTGCCACCTCAAGCGGGGGTGGCACTGAAGCTTTCTTT | CATSSGGGTEAFF
. | TRBD2 | TRBJ2-7 | TRBV20-1 | TGCAGTGCTACTAGCGGGGCGATCTACGAGCAGTACTTC | CSATSGAIYEQYF
few | TRBD2 | TRBJ2-1 | TRBV6-1 | TGTGCCAGCAGTGTACTAGCGTCCTACAATGAGCAGTTCTTC | CASSVLASYNEQFF